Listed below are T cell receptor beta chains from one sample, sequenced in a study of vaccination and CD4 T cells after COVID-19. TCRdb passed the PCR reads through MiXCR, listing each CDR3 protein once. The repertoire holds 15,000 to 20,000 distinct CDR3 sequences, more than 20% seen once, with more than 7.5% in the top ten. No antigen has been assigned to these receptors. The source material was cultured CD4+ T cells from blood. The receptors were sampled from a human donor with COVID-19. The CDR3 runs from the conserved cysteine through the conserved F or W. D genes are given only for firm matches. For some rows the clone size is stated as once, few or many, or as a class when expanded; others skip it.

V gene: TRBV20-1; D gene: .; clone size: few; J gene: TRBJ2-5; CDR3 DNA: TGCAGTGCTAGAGAATTCTCAGAGACCCAGTACTTC; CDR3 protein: CSAREFSETQYF
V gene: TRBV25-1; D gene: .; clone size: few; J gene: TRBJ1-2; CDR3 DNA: TGTGCCAGCAGTGCGACAGGCTATGGCTACACCTTC; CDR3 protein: CASSATGYGYTF
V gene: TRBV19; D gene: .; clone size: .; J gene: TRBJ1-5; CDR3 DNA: TGTGCCAGTAGTATCTCGGCAATAAGCAATCAGCCCCAGCATTTT; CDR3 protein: CASSISAISNQPQHF
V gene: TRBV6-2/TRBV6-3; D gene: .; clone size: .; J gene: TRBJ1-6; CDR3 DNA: TGTGCCAGCGGGACGGTTAATTCACCCCTCCACTTT; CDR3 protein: CASGTVNSPLHF
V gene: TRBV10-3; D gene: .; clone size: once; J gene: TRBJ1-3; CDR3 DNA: TGTGCCATCAGTGAGTCCCGCGTCAGGGGAGGAAACACCATATATTTT; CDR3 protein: CAISESRVRGGNTIYF
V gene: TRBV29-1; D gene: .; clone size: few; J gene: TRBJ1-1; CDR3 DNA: TGCAGCGTTGAGGTGAGACAGAACACTGAAGCTTTCTTT; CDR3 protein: CSVEVRQNTEAFF
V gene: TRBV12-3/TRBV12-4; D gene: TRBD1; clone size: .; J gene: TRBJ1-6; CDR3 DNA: TGTGCCAGCAGCCCCGAGACAGGGAAAAAAAGTTCACCCCTCCACTTT; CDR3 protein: CASSPETGKKSSPLHF
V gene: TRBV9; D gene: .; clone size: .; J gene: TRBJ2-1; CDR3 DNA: TGTGCCAGCAGCGACGACATTCACCCCTCCAATGAGCAGTTCTTC; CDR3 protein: CASSDDIHPSNEQFF
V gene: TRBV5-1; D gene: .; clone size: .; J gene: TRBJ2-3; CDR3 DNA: TGCGCCAGCATGGCAGCCCGCACAGATACGCAGTATTTT; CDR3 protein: CASMAARTDTQYF
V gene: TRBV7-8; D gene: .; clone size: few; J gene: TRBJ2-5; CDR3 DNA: TGTGCCAGCAGCTTAGCCGGGACGGAAGAGACCCAGTACTTC; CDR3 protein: CASSLAGTEETQYF
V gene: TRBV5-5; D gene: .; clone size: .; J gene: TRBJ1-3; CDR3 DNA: TGTGCCAGCAGCTTGGACGCCTCTGGAAACACCATATATTTT; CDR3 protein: CASSLDASGNTIYF
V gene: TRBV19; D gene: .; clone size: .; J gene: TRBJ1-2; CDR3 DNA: TGTGCCAGTAAGGAGTTCTATGGCTACACCTTC; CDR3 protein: CASKEFYGYTF
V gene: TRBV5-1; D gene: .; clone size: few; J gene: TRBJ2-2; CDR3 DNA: TGCGCCAGCAGCTCAGACCAGGGGTACACCGGGGAGCTGTTTTTT; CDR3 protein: CASSSDQGYTGELFF
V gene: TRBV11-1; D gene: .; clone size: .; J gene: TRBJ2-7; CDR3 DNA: TGTGCCATAGGGGCTGCTTCCTACGAGCAGTACTTC; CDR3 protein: CAIGAASYEQYF
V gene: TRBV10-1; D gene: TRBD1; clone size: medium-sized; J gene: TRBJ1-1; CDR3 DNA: TGCGCCAGCAGTGAGGCAGGGGGCAGCGAAGCTTTCTTT; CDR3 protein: CASSEAGGSEAFF
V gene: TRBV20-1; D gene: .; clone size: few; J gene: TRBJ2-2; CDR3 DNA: TGCAGTGCTAGAGTAACGGGGGCGAACACCGGGGAGCTGTTTTTT; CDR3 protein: CSARVTGANTGELFF